These 10 T cell receptor beta chains were sequenced from one sample in a study of CD8+ T cells in alopecia areata. Investigators isolated RNA and reverse transcribed it into cDNA to act as the sequencing template. Profiling relied on immunoSEQ multiplex PCR, and the TCRdb table lists in-frame clones only, not all of them. This table has tens of thousands of clones, about half appearing once. The specimen comprised CD8+ T cells sorted from blood, sampled at week 0. The receptors here all came from a human donor with alopecia areata.

The CDR3 sequence: CSVEGTGQGALTQYF. The CDR3 coding sequence is TGCAGCGTTGAAGGGACGGGACAGGGGGCATTGACCCAGTACTTC. The genes are TRBV29-1 and TRBJ2-5; 12 bases line up with TRBD1. Germline assignment: CDR1 SQVTM and CDR2 ANQGSEA. CDR3 size: 15 residues. V gave up 1 base and J gave up 7 bases; unmatched junction bases: 7.

The table lists this clone with a few counts. The chain links TRBV28 to TRBJ2-7, with 11 bases identical to TRBD2. The CDR3 length is 14 residues. Germline V gene sequence: CDR1 MDHEN, CDR2 SYDVKM. Trimming took 1 base from V and 9 from J; bases not matched to a gene: 5. The CDR3 region has the DNA TGTGCCAGCAGTTTATTAGTAGCGGGAGGGCCGCAGTACTTC. Protein product: CASSLLVAGGPQYF. Combining the CDR3 with reference TRBV28 and TRBJ2-7 gives the whole variable domain DVKVTQSSRYLVKRTGEKVFLECVQDMDHENMFWYRQDPGLGLRLIYFSYDVKMKEKGDIPEGYSVSREKKERFSLILESASTNQTSMYLCASSLLVAGGPQYFGPGTRLTVT.

The gene calls are TRBV4-1 and TRBJ2-2; 7 bases are a match to TRBD2. V shed 4 bases and J 1 base; nucleotides not matched to a gene: 6. Per germline, CDR1 MGHRA and CDR2 YSYEKL. The CDR3 contains 16 residues. The CDR3 bases are TGCGCCAGCAGCCCCTACCCTAGCGGGAACACCGGGGAGCTGTTTTTT. Amino acid sequence: CASSPYPSGNTGELFF.

The CDR3 loop is CASSSGTSVYNEQFF. In DNA, the CDR3 is TGCGCCAGCAGCTCCGGGACTAGCGTTTACAATGAGCAGTTCTTC. V is TRBV5-1 and J is TRBJ2-1; 10 bases line up with TRBD2. The germline V gene has CDR1 SGHRS and CDR2 YFSETQ. This CDR3 has 15 residues. The junction had 4 bases not matched to a gene; V was cut back by 3 bases and J by 4 bases.

This clone was detected only a few times. This chain joins TRBV19 and TRBJ2-3; 9 bases are a match to TRBD2. The CDR3 sequence is 14 residues long. The J segment lost 6 bases and the V segment lost 6 bases, leaving 7 bases of the junction unmatched. From germline, CDR1 is LNHDA and CDR2 SQIVND (reference sequence). The CDR3 reads CASSPVAGVDTQYF. CDR3 nucleotides: TGTGCCAGTAGCCCGGTAGCGGGAGTTGATACGCAGTATTTT.

The CDR3 DNA reads TGTGCCAGCAGTCCCGTGGGAGCGGGAGGGCTCAATGAGCAGTTCTTC. Its protein product is CASSPVGAGGLNEQFF. This chain joins TRBV27 and TRBJ2-1; 10 bases match TRBD2. The junction had 10 bases not matched to a gene; V was cut back by 5 bases and J by 6 bases. There are 16 residues in the CDR3. The germline V gene encodes CDR1 MNHEY and CDR2 SMNVEV (reference sequence).

V gene TRBV29-1 combines with J gene TRBJ2-2, with TRBD1 identical over 8 bases. CDR3 length: 15 amino acids. V was clipped by 4 bases and J by 4 bases; unmatched bases: 8. CDR1 SQVTM and CDR2 ANQGSEA come from the germline V gene. This CDR3 reads CSVGPTGEVTGELFF. The CDR3 DNA reads as TGCAGCGTTGGCCCGACAGGGGAGGTCACCGGGGAGCTGTTTTTT.

This chain joins TRBV5-1 and TRBJ2-7, with D possibly matching TRBD1 (6 bases). The V end lost 2 bases, the J end lost 4 bases, and 19 bases lay between the germline ends. Germline V lookup: CDR1 SGHRS, CDR2 YFSETQ. The CDR3 has 16 residues. The CDR3 coding sequence is TGCGCCAGCAGCTTAGAATTGACAGGAGAGTTATACGAGCAGTACTTC. The encoded protein is CASSLELTGELYEQYF.

This chain joins TRBV27 and TRBJ2-7; the D is unclear. The CDR3 contains 11 residues. The V and J ends lost 3 bases and 6 bases respectively, with 6 bases between them. The germline V gene has CDR1 MNHEY and CDR2 SMNVEV (reference sequence). This chain's CDR3 is CASSFASEQYF. Written as DNA, the CDR3 is TGTGCCAGCAGTTTTGCGTCCGAGCAGTACTTC.

This clone was observed a few times. This chain connects TRBV5-1 to TRBJ2-7; TRBD1 agrees at 8 bases. The CDR3 is 15 amino acids. J lost 3 bases, V lost 4 bases, and 9 bases had no gene match. Germline assignment: CDR1 SGHRS and CDR2 YFSETQ. DNA for the CDR3: TGCGCCAGCAGCAACAGCGACAGGGGCCTCTACGAGCAGTACTTC. Amino acid sequence: CASSNSDRGLYEQYF.